This TCR beta chain was captured by sequencing in a study of vaccination and CD4 T cells after COVID-19. Study overall: The convalescents included six males and four females, and among them two were Hispanic while seven were Caucasian.

Study-level results: With convalescent patients, a median roughly 88% of reactive clones emerged solely after vaccination. It was found that, in convalescent patients, 304 of 307 vaccine-specific clones were spike mono-reactive.

The sample's time point: late sampling 161 to 241 days after vaccination in three convalescent patients. The PCR-positive dates, March through December 2020, came before the US Alpha, Beta and Delta variants. About this clonotype: Its antigen is not identified.

In TCRdb, the PCR reads were re-called with MiXCR into one record per CDR3 protein. This table holds approximately 30,000 distinct CDR3 sequences, 51% found once. Sequenced material: CD4+ T cells from blood, taken about 7 months after SARS-CoV-2 vaccination. The clonotype originates from a human donor who had recovered from COVID-19.

CDR3 DNA: TGTGCCAGCCAAGCGCTAGCGGGAGGCACCGGGGAGCTGTTTTTT. This encodes CASQALAGGTGELFF. The chain links TRBV27 to TRBJ2-2; TRBD2 matches 11 bases. CDR1 and CDR2 from the germline V gene are MNHEY and SMNVEV (reference sequence). This CDR3 is 15 amino acids long. V lost 8 bases and J lost 4; bases outside the gene matches: 6.